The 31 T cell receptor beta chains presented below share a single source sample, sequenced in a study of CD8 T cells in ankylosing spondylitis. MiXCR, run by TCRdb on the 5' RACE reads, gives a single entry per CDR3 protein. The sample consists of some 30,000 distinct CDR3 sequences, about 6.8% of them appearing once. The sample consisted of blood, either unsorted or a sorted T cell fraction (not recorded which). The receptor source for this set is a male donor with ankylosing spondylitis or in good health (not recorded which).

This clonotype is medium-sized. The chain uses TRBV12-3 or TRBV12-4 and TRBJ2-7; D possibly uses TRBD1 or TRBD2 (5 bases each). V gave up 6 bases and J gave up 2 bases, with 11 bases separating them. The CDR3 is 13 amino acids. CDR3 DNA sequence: TGTGCCAGCAGGGATGGGACGACCTACGAGCAGTACTTC. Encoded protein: CASRDGTTYEQYF.

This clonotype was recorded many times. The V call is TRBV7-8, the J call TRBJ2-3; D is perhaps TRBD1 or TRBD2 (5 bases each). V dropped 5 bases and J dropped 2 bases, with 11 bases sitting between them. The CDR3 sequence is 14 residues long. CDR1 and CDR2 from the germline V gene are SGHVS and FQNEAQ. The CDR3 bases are TGTGCCAGCAGCCTGGGGACGCCCACAGATACGCAGTATTTT. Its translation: CASSLGTPTDTQYF.

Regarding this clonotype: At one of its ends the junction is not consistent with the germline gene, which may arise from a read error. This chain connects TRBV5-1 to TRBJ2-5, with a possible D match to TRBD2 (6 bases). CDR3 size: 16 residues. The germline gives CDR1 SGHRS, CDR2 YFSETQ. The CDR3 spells CASSLVPAGVAENQYF. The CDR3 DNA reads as TGCGCCAGCAGCTTGGTTCCAGCGGGCGTGGCAGAGAACCAGTACTTC.

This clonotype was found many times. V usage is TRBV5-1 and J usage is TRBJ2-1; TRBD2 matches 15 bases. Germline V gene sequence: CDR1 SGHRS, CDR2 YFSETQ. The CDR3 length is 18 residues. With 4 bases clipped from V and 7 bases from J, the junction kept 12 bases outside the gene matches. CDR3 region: CASSPEGLAGGRRNEQFF. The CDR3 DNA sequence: TGCGCCAGCAGCCCAGAGGGACTAGCGGGAGGAAGGAGGAATGAGCAGTTCTTC.

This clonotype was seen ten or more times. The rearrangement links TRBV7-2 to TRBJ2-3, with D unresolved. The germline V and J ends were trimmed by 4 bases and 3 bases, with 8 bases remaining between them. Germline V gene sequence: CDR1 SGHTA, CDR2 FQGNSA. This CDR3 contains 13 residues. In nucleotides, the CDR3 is TGTGCCAGCAGCTCAAGTTCGACAGATACGCAGTATTTT. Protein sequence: CASSSSSTDTQYF.

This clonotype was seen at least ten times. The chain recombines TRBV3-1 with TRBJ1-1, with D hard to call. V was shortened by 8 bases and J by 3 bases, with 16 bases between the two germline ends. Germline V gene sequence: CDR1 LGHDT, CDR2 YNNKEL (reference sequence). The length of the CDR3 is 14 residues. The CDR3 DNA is TGTGCCAGCGTCCCCTACGGTCGGGACACTGAAGCTTTCTTT. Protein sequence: CASVPYGRDTEAFF.

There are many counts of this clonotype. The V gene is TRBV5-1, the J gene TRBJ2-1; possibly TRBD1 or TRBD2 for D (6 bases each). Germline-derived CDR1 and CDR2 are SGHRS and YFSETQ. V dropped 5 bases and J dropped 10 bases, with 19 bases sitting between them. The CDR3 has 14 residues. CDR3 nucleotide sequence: TGCGCCAGCAGTCTTGGGACCCGAGGGGGGGAGCAGTTCTTC. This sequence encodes CASSLGTRGGEQFF.

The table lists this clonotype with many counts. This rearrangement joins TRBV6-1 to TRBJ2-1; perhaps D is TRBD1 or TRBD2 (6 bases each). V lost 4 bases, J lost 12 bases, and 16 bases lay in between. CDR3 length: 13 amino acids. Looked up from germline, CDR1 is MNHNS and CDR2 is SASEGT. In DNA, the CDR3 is TGTGCCAGCAGTGCACTCGGGGGCTTGGGGCAGTTCTTC. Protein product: CASSALGGLGQFF.

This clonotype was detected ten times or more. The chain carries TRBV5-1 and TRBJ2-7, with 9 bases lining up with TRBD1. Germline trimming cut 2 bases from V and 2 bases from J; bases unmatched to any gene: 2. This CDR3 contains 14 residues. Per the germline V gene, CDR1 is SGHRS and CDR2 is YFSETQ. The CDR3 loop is CASSLQGAPYEQYF. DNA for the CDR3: TGCGCCAGCAGCTTACAGGGGGCTCCCTACGAGCAGTACTTC.

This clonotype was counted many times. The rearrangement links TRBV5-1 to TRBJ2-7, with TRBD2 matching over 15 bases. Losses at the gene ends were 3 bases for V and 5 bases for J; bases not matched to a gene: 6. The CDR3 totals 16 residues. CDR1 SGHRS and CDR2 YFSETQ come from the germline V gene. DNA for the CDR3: TGCGCCAGCAGCTCAGGGACTAGCGGGAGGTGGGACGAGCAGTACTTC. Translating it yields CASSSGTSGRWDEQYF.

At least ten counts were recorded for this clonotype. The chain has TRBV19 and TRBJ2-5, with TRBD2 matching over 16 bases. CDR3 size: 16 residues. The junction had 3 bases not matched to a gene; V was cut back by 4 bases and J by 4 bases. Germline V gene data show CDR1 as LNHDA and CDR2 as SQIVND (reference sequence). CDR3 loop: CASSKGTSGRAETQYF. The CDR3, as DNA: TGTGCCAGTAGTAAGGGGACTAGCGGGAGGGCAGAGACCCAGTACTTC.

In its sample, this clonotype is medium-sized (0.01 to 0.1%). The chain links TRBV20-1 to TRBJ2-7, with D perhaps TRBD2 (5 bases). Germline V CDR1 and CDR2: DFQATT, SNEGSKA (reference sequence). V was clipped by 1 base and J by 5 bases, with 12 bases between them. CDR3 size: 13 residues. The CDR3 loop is CSARGPSIHEQYF. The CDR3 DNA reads TGCAGTGCTAGAGGCCCTAGCATCCACGAGCAGTACTTC.

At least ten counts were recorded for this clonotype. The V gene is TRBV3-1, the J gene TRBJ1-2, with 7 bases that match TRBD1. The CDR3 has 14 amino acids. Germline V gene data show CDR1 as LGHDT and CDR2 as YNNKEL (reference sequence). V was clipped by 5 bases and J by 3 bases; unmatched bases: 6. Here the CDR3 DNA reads TGTGCCAGCAGCAAAACAGGGGAGGACTATGGCTACACCTTC. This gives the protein CASSKTGEDYGYTF.

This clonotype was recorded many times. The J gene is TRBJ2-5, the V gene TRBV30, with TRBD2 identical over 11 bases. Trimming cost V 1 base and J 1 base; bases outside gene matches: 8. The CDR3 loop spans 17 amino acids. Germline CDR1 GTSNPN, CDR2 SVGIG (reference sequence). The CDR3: CAWSEPGTSGPQETQYF. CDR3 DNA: TGTGCCTGGAGTGAGCCCGGGACTAGCGGACCCCAAGAGACCCAGTACTTC.

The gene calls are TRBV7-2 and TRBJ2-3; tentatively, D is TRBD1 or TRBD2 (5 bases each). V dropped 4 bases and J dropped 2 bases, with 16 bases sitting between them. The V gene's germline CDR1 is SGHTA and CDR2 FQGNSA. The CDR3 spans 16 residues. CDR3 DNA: TGTGCCAGCAGCTCCGGGACCTCAATACTCACAGATACGCAGTATTTT. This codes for CASSSGTSILTDTQYF.

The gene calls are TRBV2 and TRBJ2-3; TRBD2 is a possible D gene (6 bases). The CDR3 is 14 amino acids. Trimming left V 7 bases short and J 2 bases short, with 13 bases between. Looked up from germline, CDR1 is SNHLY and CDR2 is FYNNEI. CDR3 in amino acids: CASTRDSYTDTQYF. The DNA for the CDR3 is TGTGCCAGCACCCGGGACTCTTACACAGATACGCAGTATTTT.

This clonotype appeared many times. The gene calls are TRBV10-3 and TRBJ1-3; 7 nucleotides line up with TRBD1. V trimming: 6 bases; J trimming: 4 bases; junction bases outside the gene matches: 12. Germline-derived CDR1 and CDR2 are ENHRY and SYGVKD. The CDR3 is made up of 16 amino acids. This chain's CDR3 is CAIRRDSPLGGNTIYF. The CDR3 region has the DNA TGTGCCATCAGGCGGGACAGTCCTTTGGGCGGAAACACCATATATTTT.

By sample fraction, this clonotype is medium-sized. CDR3 loop: CASSLEGDTQYF. Here the CDR3 DNA reads TGCGCCAGCAGCTTGGAAGGGGATACGCAGTATTTT. The chain carries TRBV5-1 and TRBJ2-3; D gene ambiguous. The CDR3 has 12 amino acids. Looked up from germline, CDR1 is SGHRS and CDR2 is YFSETQ. V was trimmed by 0 bases and J by 6 bases, leaving 5 bases between them. Full variable domain (remainder filled in from reference TRBV5-1 and TRBJ2-3): KAGVTQTPRYLIKTRGQQVTLSCSPISGHRSVSWYQQTPGQGLQFLFEYFSETQRNKGNFPGRFSGRQFSNSRSEMNVSTLELGDSALYLCASSLEGDTQYFGPGTRLTVL.

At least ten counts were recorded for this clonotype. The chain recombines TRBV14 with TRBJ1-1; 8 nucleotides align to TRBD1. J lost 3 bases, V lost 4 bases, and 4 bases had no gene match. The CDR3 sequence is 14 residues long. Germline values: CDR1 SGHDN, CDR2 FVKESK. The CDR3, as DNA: TGTGCCAGCAGCCCGGACAGGGAGGACACTGAAGCTTTCTTT. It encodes CASSPDREDTEAFF.

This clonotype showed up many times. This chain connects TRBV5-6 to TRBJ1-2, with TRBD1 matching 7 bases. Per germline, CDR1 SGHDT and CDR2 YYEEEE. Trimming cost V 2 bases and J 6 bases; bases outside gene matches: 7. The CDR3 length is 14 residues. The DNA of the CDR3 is TGTGCCAGCAGCTTATCCGACAGGGTGGATGGCTACACCTTC. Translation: CASSLSDRVDGYTF. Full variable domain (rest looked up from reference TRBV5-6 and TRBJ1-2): DAGVTQSPTHLIKTRGQQVTLRCSPKSGHDTVSWYQQALGQGPQFIFQYYEEEERQRGNFPDRFSGHQFPNYSSELNVNALLLGDSALYLCASSLSDRVDGYTFGSGTRLTVV.

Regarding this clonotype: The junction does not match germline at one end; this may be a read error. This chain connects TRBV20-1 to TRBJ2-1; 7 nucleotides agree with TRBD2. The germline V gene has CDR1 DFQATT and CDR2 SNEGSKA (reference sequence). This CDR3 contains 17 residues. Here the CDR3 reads CSARDLGGGESYNKQFF. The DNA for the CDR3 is TGCAGTGCTAGAGATCTCGGCGGGGGTGAATCCTACAATAAGCAGTTCTTC.

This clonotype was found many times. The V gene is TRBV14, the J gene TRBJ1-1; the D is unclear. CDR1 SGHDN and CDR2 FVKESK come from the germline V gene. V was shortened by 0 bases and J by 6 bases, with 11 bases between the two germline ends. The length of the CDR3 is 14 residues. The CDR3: CASSQEGWSAEAFF. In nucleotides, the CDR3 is TGTGCCAGCAGCCAAGAAGGATGGAGCGCTGAAGCTTTCTTT.

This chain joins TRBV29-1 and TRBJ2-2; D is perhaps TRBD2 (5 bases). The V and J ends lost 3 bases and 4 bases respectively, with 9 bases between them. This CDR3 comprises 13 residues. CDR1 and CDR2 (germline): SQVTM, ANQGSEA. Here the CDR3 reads CSVDRGSTGELFF. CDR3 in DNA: TGCAGCGTTGATAGAGGGAGCACCGGGGAGCTGTTTTTT.

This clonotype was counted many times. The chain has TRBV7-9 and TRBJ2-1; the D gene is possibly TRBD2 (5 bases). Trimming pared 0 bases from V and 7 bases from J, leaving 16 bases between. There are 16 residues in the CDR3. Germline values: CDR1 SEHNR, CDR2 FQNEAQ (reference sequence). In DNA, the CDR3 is TGTGCCAGCAGCTTAGCCGACTATCCAATAGGGAATGAGCAGTTCTTC. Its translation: CASSLADYPIGNEQFF.

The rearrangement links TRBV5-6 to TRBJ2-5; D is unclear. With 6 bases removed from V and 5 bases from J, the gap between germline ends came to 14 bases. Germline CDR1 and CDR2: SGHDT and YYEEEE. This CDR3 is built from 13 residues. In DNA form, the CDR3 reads TGTGCCAGCATGTTAGATTCCCAGGAGACCCAGTACTTC. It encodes CASMLDSQETQYF.

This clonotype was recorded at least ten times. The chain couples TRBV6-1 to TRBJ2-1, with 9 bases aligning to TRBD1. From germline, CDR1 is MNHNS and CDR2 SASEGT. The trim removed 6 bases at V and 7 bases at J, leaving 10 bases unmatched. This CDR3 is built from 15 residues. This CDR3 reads CASSRPGTGMNEQFF. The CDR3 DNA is TGTGCCAGCAGCCGACCCGGGACAGGGATGAATGAGCAGTTCTTC.

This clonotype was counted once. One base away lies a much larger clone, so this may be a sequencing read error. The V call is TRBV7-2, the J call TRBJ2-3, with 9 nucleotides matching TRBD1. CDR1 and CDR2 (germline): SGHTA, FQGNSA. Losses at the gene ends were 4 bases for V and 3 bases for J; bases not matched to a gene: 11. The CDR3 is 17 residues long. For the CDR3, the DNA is TGTGCCAGCAGCTACAGCGGGGAACAGGGGGCAACAGATACGCAGTATTTT. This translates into CASSYSGEQGATDTQYF.

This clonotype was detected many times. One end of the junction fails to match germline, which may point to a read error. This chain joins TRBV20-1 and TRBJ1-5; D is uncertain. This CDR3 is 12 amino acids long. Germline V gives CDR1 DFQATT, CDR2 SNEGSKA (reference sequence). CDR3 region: CSARLGDHPQHF. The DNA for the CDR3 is TGCAGTGCTAGACTCGGGGATCACCCCCAGCATTTT.

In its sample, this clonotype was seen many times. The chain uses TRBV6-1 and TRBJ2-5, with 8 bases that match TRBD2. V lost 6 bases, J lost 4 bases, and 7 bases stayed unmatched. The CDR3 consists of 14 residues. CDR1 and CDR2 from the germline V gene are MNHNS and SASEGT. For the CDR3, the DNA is TGTGCCAGCAGACCCGGACTAGCCCCAGAGACCCAGTACTTC. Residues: CASRPGLAPETQYF.

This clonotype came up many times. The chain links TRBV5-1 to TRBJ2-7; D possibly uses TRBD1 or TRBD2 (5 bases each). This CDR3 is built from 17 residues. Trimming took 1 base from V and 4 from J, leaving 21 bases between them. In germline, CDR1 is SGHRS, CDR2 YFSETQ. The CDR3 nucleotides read TGCGCCAGCAGCTTGACGGGGCTGGCGTCCTCAGGGTACGAGCAGTACTTC. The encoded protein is CASSLTGLASSGYEQYF.

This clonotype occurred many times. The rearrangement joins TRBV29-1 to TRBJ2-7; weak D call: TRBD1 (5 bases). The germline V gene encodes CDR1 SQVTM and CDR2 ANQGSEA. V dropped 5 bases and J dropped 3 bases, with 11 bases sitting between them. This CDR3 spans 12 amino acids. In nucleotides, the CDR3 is TGCAGCGTTACCTTTACAGGCTACGAGCAGTACTTC. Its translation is CSVTFTGYEQYF.